The rows below give T cell receptor beta chains drawn from one sample of a study of blood T cells in healthy people across ages. TCRdb re-analysed the 5' RACE reads in MiXCR, keeping a single row per CDR3 protein. The sample holds 910,000 or so distinct CDR3 sequences, roughly half seen once. The source material was blood. The receptor set was obtained from a woman in her sixties in good health. Both conserved end residues are part of each CDR3. A D gene is named only where the DNA matches it firmly. Clone size appears in some rows only: once, few, many, or a class for an expanded clone.

TGCAGTGCTAGGGGACTAGCGGGAGCAGCTTACTACGAGCAGTACTTC | CSARGLAGAAYYEQYF | TRBV20-1 | TRBD2 | TRBJ2-7 | .
TGCAGTGCTAGACCCCCGGGACAAGGATTTGGTACGCAGTATTTT | CSARPPGQGFGTQYF | TRBV20-1 | . | TRBJ2-3 | few
TGTGCCAGCAGCGTGGGGGGAAGAAGTGATTCACCCCTCCACTTT | CASSVGGRSDSPLHF | TRBV9 | . | TRBJ1-6 | .
TGTGCCAGCAGCCCTTTTGCCCGCCGGGGCGATCAGTACTTC | CASSPFARRGDQYF | TRBV7-2 | . | TRBJ2-7 | few
TGTGCCAGCAGCCCGATACAGGGGGACAATGAGCAGTTCTTC | CASSPIQGDNEQFF | TRBV7-9 | TRBD1 | TRBJ2-1 | few
TGTGCCAGCAGCCCCCGGGGAGCGGGGCAGTACTTC | CASSPRGAGQYF | TRBV7-9 | TRBD2 | TRBJ2-4 | .
TGTGCCAGCAGTTTTTGGGACATACAAGAGACCCAGTACTTC | CASSFWDIQETQYF | TRBV28 | . | TRBJ2-5 | once
TGCAGTGCTAGAGATCCCAGGGGCAAGCTGGAAGCCTACGAGCAGTACTTC | CSARDPRGKLEAYEQYF | TRBV20-1 | . | TRBJ2-7 | few
TGTGCCAGCAGTTCGCAGAGGGTTCGCGAGCAGTACTTC | CASSSQRVREQYF | TRBV28 | . | TRBJ2-7 | .
TGTGCCAGCAGCTTAGATGCGGGTTCAGATCAGCCCCAGCATTTT | CASSLDAGSDQPQHF | TRBV7-2 | . | TRBJ1-5 | .
TGTGCCAGCACCAGCGTCACAGGGTGGAACTATGGCTACACCTTC | CASTSVTGWNYGYTF | TRBV28 | . | TRBJ1-2 | few
TGCAGCGTTTTAGTGCGGCAAGAGACCCAGTACTTC | CSVLVRQETQYF | TRBV29-1 | . | TRBJ2-5 | many
TGTGCCAGCAGGGTGGGGACTAGCTTCTACGAGCAGTACTTC | CASRVGTSFYEQYF | TRBV28 | TRBD2 | TRBJ2-7 | .
TGTGCCAGCAGCCCGTCGAAGGGGGTTGGCCGCTACAATGAGCAGTTCTTC | CASSPSKGVGRYNEQFF | TRBV6-1 | . | TRBJ2-1 | few
TGTGCCAGCACCCGGACAAACGGCGAGCAGTACTTC | CASTRTNGEQYF | TRBV7-9 | . | TRBJ2-7 | .
TGCAGTGCTGAGTCCTTAGACCGTACAGATACGCAGTATTTT | CSAESLDRTDTQYF | TRBV20-1 | . | TRBJ2-3 | few
TGTGCCAGCAGCACATTGACAGGGGGCTTCGGGCAGCCCCAGCATTTT | CASSTLTGGFGQPQHF | TRBV7-2 | TRBD1 | TRBJ1-5 | few
TGCGCCAGCAGCTTGACAGGGGCCCACGAGCAGTACTTC | CASSLTGAHEQYF | TRBV5-1 | TRBD1 | TRBJ2-7 | .
TGTGCCAGCAGTCGCCCCCTCGCTAGCGGACTGAACAATGAGCAGTTCTTC | CASSRPLASGLNNEQFF | TRBV6-1 | TRBD2 | TRBJ2-1 | .
TGTGCCAGCAGTGAATGGAGCACTGAAGCTTTCTTT | CASSEWSTEAFF | TRBV25-1 | . | TRBJ1-1 | .
TGCAGTGCTAGAGATATGGGGGAGGCGCACCAAGAGACCCAGTACTTC | CSARDMGEAHQETQYF | TRBV20-1 | . | TRBJ2-5 | .
TGTGCCAGCAGCCCGGGACTAGCGGGACCGAATGAGCAGTTCTTC | CASSPGLAGPNEQFF | TRBV2 | TRBD2 | TRBJ2-1 | many
TGCAGCGTTGATCGGTCTGCCTATGGCTACACCTTC | CSVDRSAYGYTF | TRBV29-1 | . | TRBJ1-2 | .
TGCGCCAGCAGCAACGGGAGGACAGGGCGGGAAAAACTGTTTTTT | CASSNGRTGREKLFF | TRBV4-1 | TRBD1 | TRBJ1-4 | once
TGTGCCAGCAGGGATTCGGGTTCAGATACGCAGTATTTT | CASRDSGSDTQYF | TRBV28 | . | TRBJ2-3 | .
TGTGCCAGCAGCTTACACTTCGGATTCAGGGACGCATACGAGCAGTACTTC | CASSLHFGFRDAYEQYF | TRBV7-9 | . | TRBJ2-7 | .
TGTGCCAGCAGCACGCTCCGAGCCGGGACAGGGTATCAGCCCCAGCATTTT | CASSTLRAGTGYQPQHF | TRBV7-8 | TRBD1 | TRBJ1-5 | .